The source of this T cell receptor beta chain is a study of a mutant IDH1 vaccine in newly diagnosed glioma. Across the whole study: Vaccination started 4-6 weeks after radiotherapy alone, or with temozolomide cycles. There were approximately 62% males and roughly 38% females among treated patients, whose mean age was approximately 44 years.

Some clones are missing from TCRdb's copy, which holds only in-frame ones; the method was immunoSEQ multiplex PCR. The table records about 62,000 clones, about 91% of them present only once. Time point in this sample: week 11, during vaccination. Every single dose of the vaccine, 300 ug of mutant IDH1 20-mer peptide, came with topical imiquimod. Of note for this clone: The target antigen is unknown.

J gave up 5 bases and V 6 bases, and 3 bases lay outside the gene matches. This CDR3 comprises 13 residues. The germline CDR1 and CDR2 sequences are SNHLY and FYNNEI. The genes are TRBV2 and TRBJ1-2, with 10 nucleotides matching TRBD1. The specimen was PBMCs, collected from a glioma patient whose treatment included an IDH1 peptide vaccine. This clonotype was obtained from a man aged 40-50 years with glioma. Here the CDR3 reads CASRTGGTYGYTF. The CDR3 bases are TGTGCCAGCAGGACAGGGGGCACTTATGGCTACACCTTC.